These T cell receptor beta chains were read from a single sample in a study of blood T cell repertoires in COVID-19. The assay was immunoSEQ multiplex PCR, and TCRdb's table has in-frame clones only and misses some. The sample has tens of thousands of clones, 85% to 90% seen once; the top ten hold about 8.5%. Sample: peripheral blood. These receptor sequences come from a man in his sixties with active COVID-19. Each CDR3 is given with its conserved first and last residue. A D gene is named only where the DNA matches it firmly. The size entry is marked missing in some rows and otherwise reads once, few, many or a size class.

TRBV10-1	NA	TRBD1	TRBJ2-3	TGCGCCAGCAGTGGACAGGGGATAAGCCCAGGGGATACGCAGTATTTT	CASSGQGISPGDTQYF
TRBV10-3	NA	NA	TRBJ1-4	TGTGCCATCAGTGAGACGGGGGGCCAGGGTGAAAAACTGTTTTTT	CAISETGGQGEKLFF
TRBV9	NA	TRBD2	TRBJ2-5	TGTGCCAGCAGCGTGACTAGCGGACAAGAGACCCAGTACTTC	CASSVTSGQETQYF
TRBV11-2	NA	TRBD2	TRBJ2-2	TGTGCCAGCAGCCGATGGACTAGCGGAACCGGGGAGCTGTTTTTT	CASSRWTSGTGELFF
TRBV6-7	NA	TRBD1	TRBJ1-5	TGTGCCAGCAGTTACTCGAATCAGGGGGCGAAAGGCACCAATCAGCCCCAGCATTTT	CASSYSNQGAKGTNQPQHF
TRBV6-2/TRBV6-3	NA	NA	TRBJ2-5	TGTGCCAGCAGTTCTCCCTACCCGGCGGGATGGGAGACCCAGTACTTC	CASSSPYPAGWETQYF
TRBV25-1	NA	TRBD2	TRBJ2-1	TGTGCCAGCAGGGGACTAGCGGGGTTAAGCTCCTACAATGAGCAGTTCTTC	CASRGLAGLSSYNEQFF
TRBV6-6	few	NA	TRBJ2-6	TGTGCCAGCAGCCGGAGCTCTGGGGCCAACGTCCTGACTTTC	CASSRSSGANVLTF
TRBV2	NA	TRBD1	TRBJ2-7	TGTGCCAGCGGCACAGGGGGCTTCTACGAGCAGTACTTC	CASGTGGFYEQYF
TRBV15	NA	TRBD1	TRBJ1-5	TGTGCCACCAGCAGACGGGACAGGGGTAAGCCCCAGCATTTT	CATSRRDRGKPQHF
TRBV6-5	NA	TRBD2	TRBJ2-5	TGTGCCAGCAGTTACTCGCCGGGAGGTGGAGAGACCCAGTACTTC	CASSYSPGGGETQYF
TRBV10-3	NA	TRBD1	TRBJ2-7	TGTGCCATCAGGGGGGACAGGGAGGCCTACGAGCAGTACTTC	CAIRGDREAYEQYF
TRBV7-2	NA	NA	TRBJ2-5	TGTGCCAGCAGCTCCCACTCGACAGCGTACGGAGAGACCCAGTACTTC	CASSSHSTAYGETQYF
TRBV5-1	NA	NA	TRBJ2-1	TGCGCCAGCAGCTTAGCCAATGAGCAGTTCTTC	CASSLANEQFF
TRBV6-1	NA	NA	TRBJ1-1	TGTGCCAGCAGTTCCCGAGGTCGTGAAGCTTTCTTT	CASSSRGREAFF
TRBV27	NA	TRBD2	TRBJ2-4	TGTGCCAGCAGTCCGGGACTAGCGGGAGTAGGAAACATTCAGTACTTC	CASSPGLAGVGNIQYF
TRBV5-1	NA	TRBD2	TRBJ2-7	TGCGCCAGCAGCTCCCGAGCGGGAGTATCGGATGAGCAGTACTTC	CASSSRAGVSDEQYF
TRBV19	NA	NA	TRBJ2-7	TGTGCCAGTAGTATGCCCGCCGGCTCCTACGAGCAGTACTTC	CASSMPAGSYEQYF